The sequence of this T cell receptor beta chain was determined in a study of T cells in Graves' hyperthyroidism and ophthalmopathy. What was amplified from RNA transcripts were TCR beta CDR3 regions. The TCR CDR3 was amplified in a first-round RT-PCR using the HTBI primer set. TCRdb fed the multiplex PCR reads into MiXCR, producing one record per CDR3 protein. The data hold 360,000 or so distinct CDR3 sequences, with approximately 20% observed a single time. Calling Graves' hyperthyroidism stable meant ophthalmopathy did not progress within 18 months. Hyperthyroidism had been newly diagnosed in patients aged 18 to 65, and its duration was under 2 months. Trimming removed 2 bases from V and 2 bases from J; junction bases left unmatched: 9. Germline loops: CDR1 DFQATT, CDR2 SNEGSKA (reference sequence). The CDR3 is 17 residues long. Regarding the study as a whole: Onset of ophthalmopathy came a median approximately 6.9 months after the model predicted it. Most expanded thyroid clonotypes above 0.001 also appeared in blood.

This clonotype was observed many times. Its antigen remains unknown. The TCR was taken from a woman between 18 and 29 years old with Graves' hyperthyroidism. The V call is TRBV20-1, the J call TRBJ2-6, with 7 nucleotides matching TRBD2. Specimen: blood. CDR3 sequence: CSARYIGREPGANVLTF. The DNA of the CDR3 is TGCAGTGCTAGATACATAGGGAGGGAACCTGGGGCCAACGTCCTGACTTTC.